The 3 T cell receptor beta chains below all came from one sample that was sequenced in a study of T cell repertoires in cytomegalovirus infection. TCRdb reprocessed the reads via MiXCR and lists one record per CDR3 protein. The data contain about 230,000 distinct CDR3 sequences, over 20% of them singletons. Input material: CD8+ T cells from PBMCs. The receptors stem from a human donor in good health (CMV status not recorded). Some clones in this sample may be carry-over from other donors' samples.

This clonotype was observed many times. This rearrangement joins TRBV12-3 or TRBV12-4 to TRBJ1-2; weak D call: TRBD1 (5 bases). This CDR3 region has 13 residues. With 5 bases removed from V and 6 bases from J, the gap between germline ends came to 13 bases. The CDR3 coding sequence is TGTGCCAGCAGTCCGTGGGGGGGGAATGGCTACACCTTC. It is translated as CASSPWGGNGYTF.

The sample holds a few counts of this clonotype. The V gene is TRBV7-9, the J gene TRBJ1-1; a possible D gene is TRBD1 (6 bases). CDR1 SEHNR and CDR2 FQNEAQ come from the germline V gene (reference sequence). V was pared by 2 bases and J by 5 bases, with 12 bases between. This CDR3 has 14 amino acids. CDR3 nucleotide sequence: TGTGCCAGCAGCTTACTGGACAGTCTGACTGAAGCTTTCTTT. This sequence encodes CASSLLDSLTEAFF.

This clonotype was counted only a few times. The chain combines TRBV28 with TRBJ2-6; unclear D gene. The CDR3 consists of 13 residues. V dropped 5 bases and J dropped 2 bases, with 4 bases sitting between them. CDR1 and CDR2 from the germline V gene are MDHEN and SYDVKM. As DNA, the CDR3 is TGTGCCAGCAGTAATACTGGGGCCAACGTCCTGACTTTC. The encoded protein is CASSNTGANVLTF.